This T cell receptor beta chain stems from a study of shared clonotypes between healthy human individuals. As for the study in general: Each donor had three CD4 naive, three CD4 memory, two CD8 naive and one CD8 memory plate. Study results and limitations: In a few donors, around 5% of naive CD4 clonotypes appeared in common.

Method: immunoSEQ multiplex PCR; TCRdb's copy keeps in-frame clones and lacks some. The sample consists of about 2.2 million clones, about 92% of them appearing once. This clone was observed once. Its target is not known. CD45RO-negative CD8 cells positively selected for CCR7 made up the naive population, which excluded terminally differentiated effector memory CD45RA+ cells. The source material was naive CD8+ T cells from PBMCs. This receptor was obtained from a man younger than 30 in good health. Some clones in this sample may be carry-over from other donors' samples.

CDR3 DNA: TGTGCCAGCAGCGTATACGGACAAGGGGGCATGTACGAGCAGTACTTC. Translated: CASSVYGQGGMYEQYF. This chain connects TRBV9 to TRBJ2-7, with TRBD1 matching 7 bases. Germline CDR1 reads SGDLS; CDR2 reads YYNGEE. The CDR3 totals 16 residues. The junction had 11 bases not matched to a gene; V was cut back by 1 base and J by 4 bases. Full variable domain (missing parts from reference TRBV9 and TRBJ2-7): DSGVTQTPKHLITATGQRVTLRCSPRSGDLSVYWYQQSLDQGLQFLIQYYNGEERAKGNILERFSAQQFPDLHSELNLSSLELGDSALYFCASSVYGQGGMYEQYFGPGTRLTVT.